Below, 13 T cell receptor beta chains from the same sample are listed, as sequenced in a study of blood T cell repertoires in COVID-19. Profiled with immunoSEQ multiplex PCR; TCRdb holds only in-frame clones, not every one. Of roughly 330,000 clones detected, approximately 84% appear once; the ten largest clones hold 10%. Sequencing input: PBMCs or T cells enriched from blood (not recorded which). Receptors originate from a woman between 18 and 29 years old who had recovered from COVID-19.

The V call is TRBV4-2, the J call TRBJ2-7; D unresolved. The CDR3 extends over 13 amino acids. Trimming pared 1 base from V and 2 bases from J, leaving 6 bases between. Looked up from germline, CDR1 is LGHNA and CDR2 is YNFKEQ. The CDR3 nucleotides read TGTGCCAGCAGCCAAGGGCAGGCCTACGAGCAGTACTTC. Protein: CASSQGQAYEQYF.

This rearrangement joins TRBV7-9 to TRBJ1-1, with D perhaps matching TRBD1 (5 bases). Germline V lookup: CDR1 SEHNR, CDR2 FQNEAQ (reference sequence). This CDR3 spans 14 amino acids. With 2 bases removed from V and 8 bases from J, the gap between germline ends came to 15 bases. The CDR3 sequence: CASSLTESNREAFF. The CDR3 DNA follows: TGTGCCAGCAGCTTAACAGAGTCGAACAGGGAAGCTTTCTTT. Full variable domain (remainder filled in from reference TRBV7-9 and TRBJ1-1): DTGVSQNPRHKITKRGQNVTFRCDPISEHNRLYWYRQTLGQGPEFLTYFQNEAQLEKSRLLSDRFSAERPKGSFSTLEIQRTEQGDSAMYLCASSLTESNREAFFGQGTRLTVV.

This chain connects TRBV14 to TRBJ1-1, with TRBD1 matching over 10 bases. The junction had 2 bases not matched to a gene; V was cut back by 1 base and J by 0 bases. CDR1 is SGHDN, CDR2 FVKESK, per germline. This CDR3 is built from 16 residues. This chain's CDR3 is CASSQGTGGLNTEAFF. The CDR3 coding sequence is TGTGCCAGCAGCCAAGGGACAGGGGGATTGAACACTGAAGCTTTCTTT.

V usage is TRBV3-1 (or the pseudogene TRBV3-2) and J usage is TRBJ2-7; 8 bases align to TRBD2. The J segment lost 3 bases and the V segment lost 4 bases, leaving 11 bases of the junction unmatched. CDR1 is LGHDT, CDR2 YNNKEL, per germline (reference sequence). This CDR3 spans 16 amino acids. The CDR3 nucleotides read TGTGCCAGCAGCCGAATGCCCTCTAGCGGGTTCTACGAGCAGTACTTC. Translating gives CASSRMPSSGFYEQYF.

DNA for the CDR3: TGTGCCAGCAGCTTAGAGGCCCTCGGGGTAGGGGGCTACACCTTC. Its translation is CASSLEALGVGGYTF. The chain recombines TRBV7-9 with TRBJ1-2; D unresolved. Trimming removed 1 base at V and 8 bases at J, with 17 bases between. The germline gives CDR1 SEHNR, CDR2 FQNEAQ (reference sequence). The CDR3 has 15 amino acids.

This clone was detected only a few times. The J gene is TRBJ2-5, the V gene TRBV21-1; the table gives TRBD1 as D, unverified against the DNA. TRBV21-1 has pseudogene status. The CDR3 runs to 14 residues. This CDR3 reads CASSIRQVQETQYF. The CDR3 region has the DNA TGTGCCAGCAGCATTCGACAGGTTCAAGAGACCCAGTACTTC.

The rearrangement uses TRBV6-5 and TRBJ1-3; weak D call: TRBD1 (5 bases). Germline V gene data show CDR1 as MNHEY and CDR2 as SVGAGI. V gave up 4 bases and J gave up 2 bases, with 9 bases separating them. The CDR3 totals 14 residues. CDR3 in amino acids: CASSFGGTGNTIYF. As DNA, the CDR3 is TGTGCCAGCAGTTTCGGGGGTACTGGAAACACCATATATTTT.

This clone was observed once. This chain connects TRBV28 to TRBJ1-4; perhaps TRBD1 as D (6 bases). Trimming took 2 bases from V and 7 from J, leaving 11 bases between them. This CDR3 contains 14 residues. Germline CDR1 MDHEN, CDR2 SYDVKM. The CDR3 nucleotides read TGTGCCAGCAGTTTACGGGGGGCGGCTGAAAAACTGTTTTTT. Its protein is CASSLRGAAEKLFF. Filled out from reference TRBV28 and TRBJ1-4, the complete variable domain reads DVKVTQSSRYLVKRTGEKVFLECVQDMDHENMFWYRQDPGLGLRLIYFSYDVKMKEKGDIPEGYSVSREKKERFSLILESASTNQTSMYLCASSLRGAAEKLFFGSGTQLSVL.

The chain uses TRBV4-1 and TRBJ2-5, with D uncertain. Trimming took off 0 bases at V and 7 bases at J, with 12 bases between the two ends. CDR3 length equals 14 residues. The germline gives CDR1 MGHRA, CDR2 YSYEKL. The CDR3 reads CASSQDFGWRTQYF. CDR3 in DNA: TGCGCCAGCAGCCAAGATTTCGGGTGGCGGACCCAGTACTTC.

The table lists this clone with a few counts. This sequence joins TRBV12-5 and TRBJ1-6; weak D call: TRBD1 (5 bases). The CDR3 length is 14 residues. V shed 1 base and J shed 6 bases, with 7 bases lying between them. In germline, CDR1 is LGHNT, CDR2 FRNRAP. The CDR3 loop reads CASGLGQGNSPLHF. Written as DNA, the CDR3 is TGTGCTAGTGGTTTGGGGCAGGGTAATTCACCCCTCCACTTT. The full variable domain, its missing parts supplied by reference TRBV12-5 and TRBJ1-6, is DARVTQTPRHKVTEMGQEVTMRCQPILGHNTVFWYRQTMMQGLELLAYFRNRAPLDDSGMPKDRFSAEMPDATLATLKIQPSEPRDSAVYFCASGLGQGNSPLHFGNGTRLTVT.

The V and J genes are TRBV7-6 and TRBJ1-2, with no clear D. This CDR3 contains 16 residues. The germline gives CDR1 SGHVS, CDR2 FNYEAQ. Trimming took off 5 bases at V and 3 bases at J, with 19 bases between the two ends. CDR3 coding DNA: TGTGCCAGCAGCGACCAGCTAGGACTTCCGGACTATGGCTACACCTTC. Protein: CASSDQLGLPDYGYTF.

The chain is built from TRBV30 and TRBJ1-3, with D maybe TRBD1 (6 bases). V lost 0 bases to trimming and J lost 10 bases, with 10 bases between them. CDR1 and CDR2 (germline): GTSNPN, SVGIG (reference sequence). There are 12 residues in the CDR3. CDR3 loop: CAWSVQGRTIYF. CDR3 DNA sequence: TGTGCCTGGAGTGTACAGGGTAGGACCATATATTTT. The full variable domain, with the rest looked up from reference TRBV30 and TRBJ1-3, is SQTIHQWPATLVQPVGSPLSLECTVEGTSNPNLYWYRQAAGRGLQLLFYSVGIGQISSEVPQNLSASRPQDRQFILSSKKLLLSDSGFYLCAWSVQGRTIYFGEGSWLTVV.

This clone was counted once. The chain uses TRBV11-2 and TRBJ2-1, with 10 positions matching TRBD2. The germline gives CDR1 SGHAT, CDR2 FQNNGV. V dropped 5 bases and J dropped 1; count of bases not matched to a gene: 2. CDR3 length: 15 residues. The CDR3 nucleotides read TGTGCCAGCAGCCCACTAGCGGGGTCCTACAATGAGCAGTTCTTC. Amino acids: CASSPLAGSYNEQFF.